Listed here are 25 T cell receptor beta chains from one sample, sequenced in a study of T-cell reconstitution after alpha-beta-depleted transplantation in children. During its preparation, the TCRbeta library received unique molecular identifiers. TCRdb processed the PCR reads anew with MiXCR; each CDR3 protein has one entry. The table shows hundreds of thousands of distinct CDR3 sequences, with around 13% occurring only once. The material was PBMCs from the stem cell graft donor, obtained from the stem cell graft. These receptors all stem from a human donor who donated a stem cell graft to a child with combined immunodeficiency.

This clonotype was seen ten or more times. This chain links TRBV5-1 with TRBJ1-1; D gene unclear. Germline V gene data show CDR1 as SGHRS and CDR2 as YFSETQ. The CDR3 loop spans 14 amino acids. V lost 0 bases to trimming and J lost 2 bases, with 8 bases between them. In DNA, the CDR3 is TGCGCCAGCAGCTTGGGGGTGGTAAACACTGAAGCTTTCTTT. As protein: CASSLGVVNTEAFF.

This clonotype was detected only a few times. The chain has TRBV6-5 and TRBJ1-2, with D unclear. This CDR3 spans 16 amino acids. Germline loops: CDR1 MNHEY, CDR2 SVGAGI. The ends were cut back, 0 bases at V and 2 bases at J, with 13 bases in the middle. CDR3 in amino acids: CASSYSNFLRNYGYTF. Here the CDR3 DNA reads TGTGCCAGCAGTTACTCGAATTTTCTAAGGAACTATGGCTACACCTTC.

Concerning this clonotype: At one end, the junction sequence differs from germline, possibly due to a read error. The genes are TRBV20-1 and TRBJ2-6, with 7 bases matching TRBD1. The V gene's germline CDR1 is DFQATT and CDR2 SNEGSKA (reference sequence). The CDR3 loop spans 14 amino acids. DNA for the CDR3: TGCAGTGCTACCGACAGGGATGGGTCCAACGTCCTGACTTTC. Protein product: CSATDRDGSNVLTF.

The V gene is TRBV12-3 or TRBV12-4, the J gene TRBJ2-3; tentative D call: TRBD1 (5 bases). V was cut by 6 bases and J by 4 bases, with 17 bases left in between. The CDR3 runs 15 residues. The CDR3 DNA sequence: TGTGCCAGCAGCCCAGGGCTAGGACGGCCAGATACGCAGTATTTT. This translates into CASSPGLGRPDTQYF.

This clonotype was counted a single time. This chain joins TRBV30 and TRBJ2-7; 10 bases map to TRBD1. V trimming: 2 bases; J trimming: 2 bases; junction bases outside the gene matches: 3. Germline CDR1 is GTSNPN and CDR2 is SVGIG (reference sequence). CDR3 length: 14 amino acids. The CDR3 DNA reads TGTGCCTGGAGTCATGGACAGGGGGCCTACGAGCAGTACTTC. Protein: CAWSHGQGAYEQYF.

The table lists this clonotype with many counts. The J gene is TRBJ2-3, the V gene TRBV6-5, with D perhaps assigned TRBD1 or TRBD2 (5 bases each). V gave up 4 bases and J gave up 2 bases, with 10 bases separating them. The germline CDR1 and CDR2 sequences are MNHEY and SVGAGI. The CDR3 extends over 14 amino acids. The CDR3 coding sequence is TGTGCCAGCAGTTCGGGGCCTCACACAGATACGCAGTATTTT. Residues: CASSSGPHTDTQYF.

This clonotype was detected many times. The chain joins TRBV30 to TRBJ1-6, with a possible D match to TRBD1 (5 bases). Germline V gene data show CDR1 as GTSNPN and CDR2 as SVGIG (reference sequence). Trimming cost V 5 bases and J 14 bases, with 22 bases left between them. The CDR3 runs to 14 residues. For the CDR3, the DNA is TGTGCCTGGTCCTTTGGGACGGACTCTGGGGCCCTCCACTTT. It is translated as CAWSFGTDSGALHF.

Worth noting for this clonotype: A junction boundary mismatches the germline segment, possibly from a read error. The chain joins TRBV12-3 or TRBV12-4 to TRBJ2-7, with D tentatively TRBD2 (5 bases). The CDR3 runs 12 residues. The CDR3 bases are TGTGCCAGCAGTTCCTCAGGTTGGGAGTTCTTCTTC. It yields the protein CASSSSGWEFFF.

This clonotype was recorded at least ten times. The gene calls are TRBV7-2 and TRBJ1-4; 7 bases align to TRBD1. After removal of 4 bases from V and 7 bases from J, the junction contained 3 bases not matched to a gene. CDR1 and CDR2 from the germline V gene are SGHTA and FQGNSA. There are 13 residues in the CDR3. The CDR3 loop reads CASSWRQGEKLFF. The CDR3, as DNA: TGTGCCAGCAGCTGGAGACAGGGTGAAAAACTGTTTTTT.

V is TRBV20-1 and J is TRBJ2-3, with D unresolved. Germline values: CDR1 DFQATT, CDR2 SNEGSKA (reference sequence). The CDR3 sequence is 13 residues long. Trimming left V 3 bases short and J 2 bases short, with 9 bases between. The CDR3 loop reads CSASRLYTDTQYF. CDR3 bases: TGCAGTGCTAGTAGGCTATACACAGATACGCAGTATTTT.

The rearrangement uses TRBV18 and TRBJ2-6; D possibly matches TRBD1 or TRBD2 (5 bases each). CDR3 length equals 17 residues. CDR1 and CDR2 (germline): KGHSH, LQKENI. V lost 0 bases and J lost 0, with 9 bases in between. The CDR3 nucleotides read TGTGCCAGCTCACCACCCAGGGAGTACTCTGGGGCCAACGTCCTGACTTTC. Translated: CASSPPREYSGANVLTF.

This clonotype was detected ten times or more. The CDR3 region is CASTAYTGELFF. In DNA, the CDR3 is TGTGCCAGCACCGCCTACACCGGGGAGCTGTTTTTT. V usage is TRBV6-2 or TRBV6-3 and J usage is TRBJ2-2, with unresolved D. Germline V gene data show CDR1 as MNHEY and CDR2 as SVGEGT. The V end was cut by 7 bases, the J end by 3 bases, with 6 bases between. CDR3 length: 12 residues.

This chain connects TRBV24-1 to TRBJ2-7, with TRBD2 matching over 8 bases. CDR1 KGHDR and CDR2 SFDVKD come from the germline V gene. The CDR3 covers 14 residues. V trimming: 3 bases; J trimming: 3 bases; junction bases outside the gene matches: 3. The CDR3 region has the DNA TGTGCCACCAGTGATGCGGCGGGAGGCTACGAGCAGTACTTC. The encoded protein is CATSDAAGGYEQYF.

There are a few counts of this clonotype. This chain connects TRBV20-1 to TRBJ2-1; 10 bases match TRBD2. This CDR3 spans 18 amino acids. V gave up 2 bases and J gave up 0 bases; unmatched junction bases: 10. Germline CDR1 is DFQATT and CDR2 is SNEGSKA (reference sequence). The CDR3 bases are TGCAGTGCTAGACCGGGACTAGCGCGAACAATCTCCTACAATGAGCAGTTCTTC. It specifies CSARPGLARTISYNEQFF.

This clonotype was seen more than once but under ten times. This chain uses TRBV6-2 or TRBV6-3 with TRBJ2-5; the D call may be TRBD1 or TRBD2 (5 bases each). The ends were cut back, 6 bases at V and 5 bases at J, with 22 bases in the middle. The CDR3 is 16 residues long. CDR1 and CDR2 (germline): MNHEY, SVGEGT. CDR3 protein: CASSKPPGPVGETQYF. The DNA of the CDR3 is TGTGCCAGCAGCAAACCACCGGGGCCCGTCGGGGAGACCCAGTACTTC.

The sample holds a few counts of this clonotype. This chain joins TRBV12-3 or TRBV12-4 and TRBJ2-7, with D unresolved. V was trimmed by 5 bases and J by 3 bases, leaving 17 bases between them. CDR3 size: 15 residues. CDR3 sequence reads: CASSATKDVGYEQYF. CDR3 DNA: TGTGCCAGCAGTGCTACAAAGGACGTTGGCTACGAGCAGTACTTC.

This clonotype was counted ten times or more. Here the CDR3 DNA reads TGCAGTGCTAGAGAACCAGGGAAAGAGACCCAGTACTTC. Protein product: CSAREPGKETQYF. The rearrangement joins TRBV20-1 to TRBJ2-5; TRBD1 might be the D (5 bases). V was trimmed by 0 bases and J by 3 bases, leaving 8 bases between them. The V gene's germline CDR1 is DFQATT and CDR2 SNEGSKA (reference sequence). The CDR3 is 13 residues long.

Ten or more counts support this clonotype. V and J are TRBV12-3 or TRBV12-4 and TRBJ2-7, with D perhaps matching TRBD2 (6 bases). CDR3 length: 14 residues. V lost 2 bases and J lost 1, with 9 bases in between. CDR3 sequence reads: CASSLSGQSYEQYF. CDR3 coding DNA: TGTGCCAGCAGTTTAAGCGGGCAATCCTACGAGCAGTACTTC.

This sequence joins TRBV7-9 and TRBJ2-7; D possibly corresponds to TRBD1 (5 bases). The CDR3 is 13 amino acids. Trimming cost V 11 bases and J 1 base, with 15 bases left between them. Germline loops: CDR1 SEHNR, CDR2 FQNEAQ (reference sequence). The CDR3 bases are TGTGCCGGACAACACCCGAGTTCCTACGAGCAGTACTTC. Its translation: CAGQHPSSYEQYF.

There are many counts of this clonotype. V gene TRBV7-2 combines with J gene TRBJ2-2, with 8 bases that match TRBD1. The CDR3 consists of 15 residues. Germline V gene data show CDR1 as SGHTA and CDR2 as FQGNSA. Losses at the gene ends were 5 bases for V and 5 bases for J; bases not matched to a gene: 7. The CDR3 sequence: CASSLGTGYTGELFF. CDR3 sequence (DNA): TGTGCCAGCAGCCTAGGGACAGGATATACCGGGGAGCTGTTTTTT. Together with reference TRBV7-2 and TRBJ2-2, the CDR3 gives the full variable domain: GAGVSQSPSNKVTEKGKDVELRCDPISGHTALYWYRQSLGQGLEFLIYFQGNSAPDKSGLPSDRFSAERTGGSVSTLTIQRTQQEDSAVYLCASSLGTGYTGELFFGEGSRLTVL.

This clonotype has only a few counts. The CDR3 loop reads CASSSPREGVSSYNEQFF. As DNA, the CDR3 is TGTGCCAGCAGCTCACCGCGTGAGGGGGTGAGCTCCTACAATGAGCAGTTCTTC. The chain employs TRBV11-1 and TRBJ2-1, with a possible D match to TRBD1 (6 bases). V was trimmed by 4 bases and J by 0 bases, leaving 19 bases between them. This CDR3 has 18 residues. Germline V CDR1 and CDR2: SGHAT, FQDESV (reference sequence).

A few counts support this clonotype. J is TRBJ2-5 and V is TRBV7-8, with TRBD2 identical over 10 bases. V dropped 1 base and J dropped 5; count of bases not matched to a gene: 10. The CDR3 has 17 residues. The V gene's germline CDR1 is SGHVS and CDR2 FQNEAQ. The CDR3 is CASSLVAGGSLGETQYF. The CDR3 region has the DNA TGTGCCAGCAGCTTAGTAGCGGGGGGAAGTTTGGGGGAGACCCAGTACTTC.

The V gene is TRBV7-2, the J gene TRBJ2-3; TRBD1 might be the D (7 bases). Germline loops: CDR1 SGHTA, CDR2 FQGNSA. The CDR3 contains 16 residues. V was trimmed by 5 bases and J by 3 bases, leaving 18 bases between them. Here the CDR3 reads CASSPPGAGGTDTQYF. CDR3 nucleotides: TGTGCCAGCAGCCCCCCCGGGGCAGGGGGGACAGATACGCAGTATTTT.

This clonotype was observed a handful of times. The rearrangement links TRBV2 to TRBJ2-1; 7 bases are a match to TRBD2. The CDR3 has 14 amino acids. The trim removed 6 bases at V and 5 bases at J, leaving 7 bases unmatched. Germline V gene lookup returns CDR1 SNHLY and CDR2 FYNNEI. CDR3: CASSELASHNEQFF. CDR3 sequence (DNA): TGTGCCAGCAGCGAACTAGCGTCCCACAATGAGCAGTTCTTC.

The J gene is TRBJ2-2, the V gene TRBV12-3 or TRBV12-4, with TRBD1 as a possible D gene (5 bases). This CDR3 is 14 amino acids long. With 11 bases removed from V and 2 bases from J, the gap between germline ends came to 15 bases. In DNA, the CDR3 is TGTGCCGGAAGGGGTGCGGCAAACACCGGGGAGCTGTTTTTT. It specifies CAGRGAANTGELFF.